The 8 T cell receptor beta chains reported below all come from one sample, sequenced in a study of shared clonotypes between healthy human individuals. Only in-frame clones appear in the TCRdb table, and some are missing; sequencing was by immunoSEQ multiplex PCR. The table has just over 2,000,000 clones, roughly 94% seen once. The naive CD8 fraction comprised CD45RO-negative cells positively selected for CCR7 and excluded terminally differentiated effector memory CD45RA+ cells. The sequencing input was naive CD8+ T cells sorted from blood. The source is a man aged 18 to 35 in good health.

Points on this clone: Its ends do not fully match the called genes, so a read error is possible. The rearrangement links TRBV7-3 to TRBJ2-5, with a tentative D call TRBD1 (5 bases). Germline V gene lookup returns CDR1 SGHTA and CDR2 FQGTGA. The CDR3 consists of 15 residues. The chain's CDR3 is CASTLGATDQETQYF. The DNA of the CDR3 is TGTGCCAGCACCTTAGGGGCCACAGATCAAGAGACCCAGTACTTC.

As to this clone: Other DNA sequences from this sample encode an identical CDR3 as well. The chain combines TRBV6-5 with TRBJ2-6; D unclear. Germline V lookup: CDR1 MNHEY, CDR2 SVGAGI. This CDR3 comprises 13 residues. V was clipped by 3 bases and J by 3 bases, with 3 bases between them. CDR3 loop: CASSYVGANVLTF. CDR3 DNA: TGTGCCAGCAGTTATGTTGGGGCCAACGTCCTGACTTTC.

The sample holds a few counts of this clone. This chain uses TRBV20-1 with TRBJ1-1, with no clear D. This CDR3 has 11 amino acids. Trimming cost V 2 bases and J 4 bases, with 5 bases left between them. Germline CDR1 reads DFQATT; CDR2 reads SNEGSKA (reference sequence). DNA of the CDR3: TGCAGTGCTAGAAAGACCACTGAAGCTTTCTTT. Its protein is CSARKTTEAFF.

For this clone: Different DNA sequences within this sample yield the same CDR3. In DNA, the CDR3 is TGTGCCAGCAGTTTACGGCAGAGCAATCAGCCCCAGCATTTT. Protein sequence: CASSLRQSNQPQHF. V usage is TRBV27 and J usage is TRBJ1-5; D call uncertain. Germline CDR1 and CDR2: MNHEY and SMNVEV (reference sequence). V lost 2 bases and J 1 base, leaving 6 bases between the germline ends. The CDR3 sequence is 14 residues long.

The V gene is TRBV5-8, the J gene TRBJ2-7; D ambiguous. The germline V and J ends were trimmed by 2 bases and 3 bases, with 6 bases remaining between them. The CDR3 runs 12 residues. From germline, CDR1 is SGHTS and CDR2 YDEGEE. As DNA, the CDR3 is TGTGCCAGCAGCTTCCCCCTCTACGAGCAGTACTTC. Translation: CASSFPLYEQYF.

The chain couples TRBV6-5 to TRBJ2-2; a weak D match, TRBD2 (5 bases). The germline gives CDR1 MNHEY, CDR2 SVGAGI. V gave up 6 bases and J gave up 1 base, with 12 bases separating them. The CDR3 covers 15 residues. This CDR3 reads CASSPFGGNTGELFF. The CDR3 DNA follows: TGTGCCAGCAGCCCCTTCGGAGGGAACACCGGGGAGCTGTTTTTT.

The sample holds a few counts of this clone. DNA for the CDR3: TGTGCCACTGCGGAGGGCACAGATACGCAGTATTTT. This sequence encodes CATAEGTDTQYF. The rearrangement joins TRBV19 to TRBJ2-3; the D gene is possibly TRBD2 (5 bases). This CDR3 contains 12 residues. Germline CDR1 reads LNHDA; CDR2 reads SQIVND (reference sequence). V lost 10 bases to trimming and J lost 1 base, with 9 bases between them.

V gene TRBV27 combines with J gene TRBJ2-7, with 7 bases identical to TRBD1. The V segment lost 7 bases and the J segment 0 bases; nucleotides outside the gene matches: 15. The CDR3 is 17 amino acids. Looked up from germline, CDR1 is MNHEY and CDR2 is SMNVEV (reference sequence). The CDR3 spells CASTKRTAGGISYEQYF. CDR3 sequence (DNA): TGTGCCAGCACCAAAAGAACTGCAGGGGGAATCTCCTACGAGCAGTACTTC.